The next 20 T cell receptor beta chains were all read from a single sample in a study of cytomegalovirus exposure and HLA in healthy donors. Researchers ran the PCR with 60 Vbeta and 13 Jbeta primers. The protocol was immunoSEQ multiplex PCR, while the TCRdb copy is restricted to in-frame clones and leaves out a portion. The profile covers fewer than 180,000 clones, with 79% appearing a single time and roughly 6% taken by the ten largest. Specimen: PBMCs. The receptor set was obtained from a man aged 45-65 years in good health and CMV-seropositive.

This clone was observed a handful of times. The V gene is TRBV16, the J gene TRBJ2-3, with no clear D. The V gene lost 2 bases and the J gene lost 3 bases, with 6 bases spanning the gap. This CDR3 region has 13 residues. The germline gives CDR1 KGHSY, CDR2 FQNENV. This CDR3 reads CASSQPRTDTQYF. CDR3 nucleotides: TGTGCCAGCAGCCAACCTAGGACAGATACGCAGTATTTT.

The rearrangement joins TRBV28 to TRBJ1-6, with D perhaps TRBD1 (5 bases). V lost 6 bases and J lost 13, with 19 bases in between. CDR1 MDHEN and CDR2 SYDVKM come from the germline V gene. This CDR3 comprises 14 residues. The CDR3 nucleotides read TGTGCCAGCAGCTCCGAGCGGGACGGACGGCCCCTCCACTTT. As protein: CASSSERDGRPLHF.

The CDR3 DNA is TGTGCCAGCAGCGTTGGCGTGGGACTCCTCGAGTCAGCTGAGCAGTTCTTC. Amino acids: CASSVGVGLLESAEQFF. The chain links TRBV9 to TRBJ2-1; D is possibly TRBD2 (6 bases). The CDR3 consists of 17 residues. Per the germline V gene, CDR1 is SGDLS and CDR2 is YYNGEE. V was pared by 2 bases and J by 9 bases, with 24 bases between.

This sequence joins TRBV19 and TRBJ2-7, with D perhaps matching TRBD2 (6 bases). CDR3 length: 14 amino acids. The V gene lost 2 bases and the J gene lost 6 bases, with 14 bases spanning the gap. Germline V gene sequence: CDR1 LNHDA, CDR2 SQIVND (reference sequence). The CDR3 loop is CASSIFTGATEQYF. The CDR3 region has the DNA TGTGCCAGTAGTATATTTACGGGAGCTACCGAGCAGTACTTC.

This CDR3 reads CASSEPGSREQYF. In DNA form, the CDR3 reads TGTGCCAGCAGTGAACCAGGGTCGCGAGAGCAGTACTTC. The chain employs TRBV2 and TRBJ2-7; D is possibly TRBD1 (5 bases). The germline V and J ends were trimmed by 2 bases and 7 bases, with 12 bases remaining between them. CDR3 length: 13 amino acids. CDR1 and CDR2 from the germline V gene are SNHLY and FYNNEI.

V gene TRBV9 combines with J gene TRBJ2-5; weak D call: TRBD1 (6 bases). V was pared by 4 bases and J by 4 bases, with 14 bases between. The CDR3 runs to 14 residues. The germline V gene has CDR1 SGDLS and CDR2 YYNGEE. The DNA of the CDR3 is TGTGCCAGCAGCTATACAGGGCATCGAGAGACCCAGTACTTC. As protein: CASSYTGHRETQYF. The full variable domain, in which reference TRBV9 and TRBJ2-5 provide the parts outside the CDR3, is DSGVTQTPKHLITATGQRVTLRCSPRSGDLSVYWYQQSLDQGLQFLIQYYNGEERAKGNILERFSAQQFPDLHSELNLSSLELGDSALYFCASSYTGHRETQYFGPGTRLLVL.

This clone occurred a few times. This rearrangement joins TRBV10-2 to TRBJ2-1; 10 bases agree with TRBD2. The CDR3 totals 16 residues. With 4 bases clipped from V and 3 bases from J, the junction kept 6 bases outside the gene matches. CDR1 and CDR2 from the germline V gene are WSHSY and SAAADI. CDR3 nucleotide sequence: TGCGCCAGCAGTGGCCCTCTAGCGGGAGACTACAATGAGCAGTTCTTC. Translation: CASSGPLAGDYNEQFF.

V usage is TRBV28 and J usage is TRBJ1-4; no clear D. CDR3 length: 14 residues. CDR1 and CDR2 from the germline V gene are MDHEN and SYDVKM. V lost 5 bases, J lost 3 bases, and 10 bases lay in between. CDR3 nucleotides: TGTGCCAGCAGTCCCCCGGGAGCTAATGAAAAACTGTTTTTT. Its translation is CASSPPGANEKLFF.

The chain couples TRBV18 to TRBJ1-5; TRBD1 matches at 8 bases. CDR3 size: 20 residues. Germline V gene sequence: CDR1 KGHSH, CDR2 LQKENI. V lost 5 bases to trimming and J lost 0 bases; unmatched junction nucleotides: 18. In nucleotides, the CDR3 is TGTGCCAGCTCATCCCTTCCAACCGGGACAGGAGACCTTAGCAATCAGCCCCAGCATTTT. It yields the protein CASSSLPTGTGDLSNQPQHF. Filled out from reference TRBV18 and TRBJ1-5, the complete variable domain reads NAGVMQNPRHLVRRRGQEARLRCSPMKGHSHVYWYRQLPEEGLKFMVYLQKENIIDESGMPKERFSAEFPKEGPSILRIQQVVRGDSAAYFCASSSLPTGTGDLSNQPQHFGDGTRLSIL.

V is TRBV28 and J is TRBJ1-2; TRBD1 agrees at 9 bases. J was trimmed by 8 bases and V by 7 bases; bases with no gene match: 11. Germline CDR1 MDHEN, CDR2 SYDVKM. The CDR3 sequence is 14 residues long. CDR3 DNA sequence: TGTGCCAGCACCCGGACAGGGGAGATTGGGGGCTACACCTTC. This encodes CASTRTGEIGGYTF.

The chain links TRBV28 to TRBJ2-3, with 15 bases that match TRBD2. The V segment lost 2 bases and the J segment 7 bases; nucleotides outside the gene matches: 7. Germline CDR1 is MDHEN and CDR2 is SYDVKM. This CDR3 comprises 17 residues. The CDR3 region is CASSLRQGLAGGYTQYF. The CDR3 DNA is TGTGCCAGCAGTTTACGCCAGGGACTAGCGGGAGGTTATACGCAGTATTTT.

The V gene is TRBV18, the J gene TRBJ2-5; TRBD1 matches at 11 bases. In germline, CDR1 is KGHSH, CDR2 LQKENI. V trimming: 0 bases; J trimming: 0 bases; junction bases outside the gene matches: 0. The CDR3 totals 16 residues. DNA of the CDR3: TGTGCCAGCTCACCACCGGGACAGGGGGACCAAGAGACCCAGTACTTC. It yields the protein CASSPPGQGDQETQYF.

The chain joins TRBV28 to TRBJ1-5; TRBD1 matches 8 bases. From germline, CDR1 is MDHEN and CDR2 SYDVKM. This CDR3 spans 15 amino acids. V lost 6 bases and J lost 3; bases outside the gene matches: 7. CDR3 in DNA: TGTGCCAGCAGCCGGACAGGGACCCTCAATCAGCCCCAGCATTTT. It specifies CASSRTGTLNQPQHF.

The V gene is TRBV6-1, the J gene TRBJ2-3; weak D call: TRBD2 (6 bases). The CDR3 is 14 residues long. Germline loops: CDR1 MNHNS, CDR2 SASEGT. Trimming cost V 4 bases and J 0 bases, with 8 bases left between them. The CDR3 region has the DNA TGTGCCAGCAGTGGGGGGACTAGCACAGATACGCAGTATTTT. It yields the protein CASSGGTSTDTQYF.

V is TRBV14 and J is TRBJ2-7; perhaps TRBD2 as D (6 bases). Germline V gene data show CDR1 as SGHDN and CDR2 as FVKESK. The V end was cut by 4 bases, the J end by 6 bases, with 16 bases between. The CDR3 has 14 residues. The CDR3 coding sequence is TGTGCCAGCAGCCGAGAGACTAGTTATCGCGAGCAGTACTTC. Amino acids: CASSRETSYREQYF.

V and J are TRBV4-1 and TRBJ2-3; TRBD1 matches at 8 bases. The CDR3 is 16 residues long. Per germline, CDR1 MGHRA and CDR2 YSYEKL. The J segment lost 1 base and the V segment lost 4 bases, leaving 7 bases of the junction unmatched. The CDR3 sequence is CASSPPTGVGTDTQYF. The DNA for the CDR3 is TGCGCCAGCAGCCCCCCGACAGGGGTGGGCACAGATACGCAGTATTTT.

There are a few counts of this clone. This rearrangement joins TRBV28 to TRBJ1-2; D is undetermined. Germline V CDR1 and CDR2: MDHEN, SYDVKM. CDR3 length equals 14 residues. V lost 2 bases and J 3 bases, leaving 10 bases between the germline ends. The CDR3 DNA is TGTGCCAGCAGTTTAGAGGGATCGCACTATGGCTACACCTTC. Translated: CASSLEGSHYGYTF.

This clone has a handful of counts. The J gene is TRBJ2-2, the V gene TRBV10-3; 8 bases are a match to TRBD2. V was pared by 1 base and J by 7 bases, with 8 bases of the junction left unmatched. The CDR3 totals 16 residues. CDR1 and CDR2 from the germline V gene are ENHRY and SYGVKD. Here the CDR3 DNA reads TGTGCCATCAGTGAGTTAGATAGCGGGGAGTTCGGGGAGCTGTTTTTT. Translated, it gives CAISELDSGEFGELFF.

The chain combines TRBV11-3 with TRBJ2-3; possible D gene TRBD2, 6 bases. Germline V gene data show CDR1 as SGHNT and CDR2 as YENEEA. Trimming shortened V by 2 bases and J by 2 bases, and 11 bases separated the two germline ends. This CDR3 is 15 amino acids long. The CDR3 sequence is CASSLHGGDTDTQYF. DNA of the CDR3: TGTGCCAGCAGCTTACACGGAGGGGACACAGATACGCAGTATTTT.

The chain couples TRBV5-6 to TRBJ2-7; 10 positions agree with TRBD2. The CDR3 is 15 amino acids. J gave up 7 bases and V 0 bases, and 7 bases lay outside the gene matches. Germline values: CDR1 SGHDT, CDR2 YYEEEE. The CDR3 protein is CASSLGLAGVGEQYF. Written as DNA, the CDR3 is TGTGCCAGCAGCTTGGGGCTAGCGGGAGTCGGAGAGCAGTACTTC.